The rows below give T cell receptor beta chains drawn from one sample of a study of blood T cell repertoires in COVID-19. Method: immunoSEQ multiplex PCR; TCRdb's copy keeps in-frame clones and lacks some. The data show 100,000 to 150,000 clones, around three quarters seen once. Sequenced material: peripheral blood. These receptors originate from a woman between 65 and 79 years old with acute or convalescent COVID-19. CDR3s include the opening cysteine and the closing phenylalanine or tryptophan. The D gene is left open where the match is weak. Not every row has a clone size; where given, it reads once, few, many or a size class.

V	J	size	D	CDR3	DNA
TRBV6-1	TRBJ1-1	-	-	CASSDVGLMNTEAFF	TGTGCCAGCAGTGATGTTGGGCTCATGAACACTGAAGCTTTCTTT
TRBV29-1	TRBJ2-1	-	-	CSVEKVDNNNEQFF	TGCAGCGTTGAAAAGGTCGACAATAACAATGAGCAGTTCTTC
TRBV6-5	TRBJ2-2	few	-	CASSSPLSPGELFF	TGTGCCAGCAGTTCCCCTTTGAGCCCCGGGGAGCTGTTTTTT
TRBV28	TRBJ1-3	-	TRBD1	CASSFNVGQGARSGNTIYF	TGTGCCAGCAGTTTCAACGTGGGACAGGGGGCAAGGTCTGGAAACACCATATATTTT
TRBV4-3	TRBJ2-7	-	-	CASSQVSGTSYEQYF	TGCGCCAGCAGCCAAGTTTCAGGAACCTCCTACGAGCAGTACTTC
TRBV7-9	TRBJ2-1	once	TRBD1	CASSLGHGQARLNEQFF	TGTGCCAGCAGCTTAGGCCACGGACAGGCCAGGCTCAATGAGCAGTTCTTC
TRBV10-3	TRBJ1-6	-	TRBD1	CAISVGGQGYNSPLHF	TGTGCCATCAGTGTGGGAGGACAGGGTTATAATTCACCCCTCCACTTT
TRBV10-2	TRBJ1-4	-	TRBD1	CASSRRQGVATNEKLFF	TGCGCCAGCAGTCGCCGACAGGGAGTTGCAACTAATGAAAAACTGTTTTTT
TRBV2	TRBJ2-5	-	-	CASREAGTETQYF	TGTGCCAGCAGGGAGGCGGGGACAGAGACCCAGTACTTC
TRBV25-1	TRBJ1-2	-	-	CASSELEGSGYGYTF	TGTGCCAGCAGTGAATTAGAGGGTTCGGGATATGGCTACACCTTC
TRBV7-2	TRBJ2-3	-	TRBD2	CASSQGLAYTDTQYF	TGTGCCAGCAGCCAGGGACTAGCATACACAGATACGCAGTATTTT
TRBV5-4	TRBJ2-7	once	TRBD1	CASSTRQGEFVEQYF	TGTGCCAGCAGCACCCGACAGGGAGAGTTTGTAGAGCAGTACTTC
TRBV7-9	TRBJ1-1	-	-	CAIQENTEAFF	TGTGCCATCCAGGAGAACACTGAAGCTTTCTTT
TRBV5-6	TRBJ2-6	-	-	CASSLLGGGANVLTF	TGTGCCAGCAGCCTGCTGGGGGGTGGGGCCAACGTCCTGACTTTC
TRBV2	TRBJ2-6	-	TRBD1	CASSDTGAGANVLTF	TGTGCCAGCAGTGATACAGGGGCTGGGGCCAACGTCCTGACTTTC
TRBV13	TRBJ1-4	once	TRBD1	CASSLDRVGEKLFF	TGTGCCAGCAGCTTGGACAGGGTGGGCGAAAAACTGTTTTTT
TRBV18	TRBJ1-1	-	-	CASSQSIDMNTEAFF	TGTGCCAGCTCTCAAAGCATAGATATGAACACTGAAGCTTTCTTT
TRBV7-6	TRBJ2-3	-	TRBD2	CASSSLAGHTDTQYF	TGTGCCAGCAGCTCACTAGCGGGGCACACAGATACGCAGTATTTT
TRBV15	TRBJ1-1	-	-	CATSKQGNTEAFF	TGTGCCACCAGCAAACAGGGTAACACTGAAGCTTTCTTT
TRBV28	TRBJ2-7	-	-	CASSLAYEQYF	TGTGCCAGCAGTTTAGCGTACGAGCAGTACTTC
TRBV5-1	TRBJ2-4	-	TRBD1	CASSNGDRGTNIQYF	TGCGCCAGCAGTAATGGGGACAGGGGGACGAACATTCAGTACTTC
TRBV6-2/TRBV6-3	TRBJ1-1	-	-	CASSYWGPSTEAFF	TGTGCCAGCAGTTACTGGGGCCCGTCCACTGAAGCTTTCTTT
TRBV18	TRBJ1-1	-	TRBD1	CASSPPGQSPEAFF	TGTGCCAGCTCACCACCGGGACAGTCTCCTGAAGCTTTCTTT
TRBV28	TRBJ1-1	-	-	CASSGGGGTEAFF	TGTGCCAGCAGTGGGGGGGGAGGCACTGAAGCTTTCTTT
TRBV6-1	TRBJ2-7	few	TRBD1	CASSESDRGGEQYF	TGTGCCAGCAGTGAATCTGACAGGGGCGGCGAGCAGTACTTC
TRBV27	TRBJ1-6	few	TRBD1	CASSPGTGKSPLHF	TGTGCCAGCAGTCCCGGGACAGGGAAGTCACCCCTCCACTTT
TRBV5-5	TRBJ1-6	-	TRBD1	CASSLEGTGLSPLHF	TGTGCCAGCAGCTTGGAGGGGACAGGGCTCTCACCCCTCCACTTT
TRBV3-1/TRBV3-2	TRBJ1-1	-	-	CAAGGVVGTEAFF	TGTGCCGCCGGAGGGGTAGTCGGCACTGAAGCTTTCTTT
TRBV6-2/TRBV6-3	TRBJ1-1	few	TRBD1	CASSLTGVTEAFF	TGTGCCAGCAGTCTTACAGGGGTCACTGAAGCTTTCTTT